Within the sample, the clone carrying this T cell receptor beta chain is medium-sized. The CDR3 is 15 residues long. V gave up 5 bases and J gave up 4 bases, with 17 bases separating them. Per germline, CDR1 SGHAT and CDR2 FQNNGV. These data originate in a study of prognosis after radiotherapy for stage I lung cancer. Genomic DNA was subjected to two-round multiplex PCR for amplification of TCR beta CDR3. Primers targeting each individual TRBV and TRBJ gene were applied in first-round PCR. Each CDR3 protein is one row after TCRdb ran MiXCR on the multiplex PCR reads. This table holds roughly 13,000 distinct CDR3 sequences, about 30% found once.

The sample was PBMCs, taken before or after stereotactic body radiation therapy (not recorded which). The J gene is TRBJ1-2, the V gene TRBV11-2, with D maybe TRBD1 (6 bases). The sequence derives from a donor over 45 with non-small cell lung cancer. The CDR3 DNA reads TGTGCCAGCAGCCCAAGCCACAGGGATATCTATGGCTACACCTTC. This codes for CASSPSHRDIYGYTF.